This TCR beta chain is from a study of blood T cell repertoires in COVID-19. Original processing notes: Amplification from reference gene primers served as the basis for estimated nucleated cell counts. Here immunoSEQ multiplex PCR was the method, and the copy in TCRdb shows in-frame clones only, minus some. D and trimming come from the DNA, and the V and J calls and clone size come from that table. Here the sample spans 350,000 to 450,000 clones, about nine tenths being singletons. The sample consisted of peripheral blood. The TCR originated in a middle-aged woman with COVID-19, enrolled during active disease.

As DNA, the CDR3 is TGTGCCAGCAGGGGGACAGGAAAGACCACTGAAGCTTTCTTT. This codes for CASRGTGKTTEAFF. This chain links TRBV5-6 with TRBJ1-1, with 8 positions matching TRBD1. CDR1 SGHDT and CDR2 YYEEEE come from the germline V gene. The CDR3 runs to 14 residues. V lost 5 bases, J lost 4 bases, and 7 bases stayed unmatched.